This record looks at one T cell receptor beta chain sequence and its context. The antigen remains undetermined. The sample comes from a study of T cell responses to AZD1222 COVID-19 vaccine. Study-level information: Second-dose recipients at about 4 or about 12 weeks were treated as one pooled group. Whole-study findings and limits: Without day 14 samples, only post-peak T cell repertoires were studied. Clonal diversity was possibly underestimated; the donors were predominantly white British and more often female. Two AZD1222 administrations were followed by greater Spike-specific TCR breadth and depth.

This CDR3 has 18 residues. The V gene's germline CDR1 is LNHDA and CDR2 SQIVND (reference sequence). The V and J ends lost 1 base and 3 bases respectively, with 19 bases between them. TCRdb's copy holds only in-frame clones and misses some; the assay was immunoSEQ multiplex PCR. The sample includes 150,000 or so clones, about 92% seen only once; the top ten take under 20%. The material was peripheral blood, obtained on day 0 of AZD1222 vaccination. The receptor was derived from an adult in good health. The gene calls are TRBV19 and TRBJ1-5, with D tentatively TRBD1 (6 bases). In DNA form, the CDR3 reads TGTGCCAGTAGTATAGTAGCGGGGACCGGGGGGGCCAATCAGCCCCAGCATTTT. The encoded protein is CASSIVAGTGGANQPQHF.